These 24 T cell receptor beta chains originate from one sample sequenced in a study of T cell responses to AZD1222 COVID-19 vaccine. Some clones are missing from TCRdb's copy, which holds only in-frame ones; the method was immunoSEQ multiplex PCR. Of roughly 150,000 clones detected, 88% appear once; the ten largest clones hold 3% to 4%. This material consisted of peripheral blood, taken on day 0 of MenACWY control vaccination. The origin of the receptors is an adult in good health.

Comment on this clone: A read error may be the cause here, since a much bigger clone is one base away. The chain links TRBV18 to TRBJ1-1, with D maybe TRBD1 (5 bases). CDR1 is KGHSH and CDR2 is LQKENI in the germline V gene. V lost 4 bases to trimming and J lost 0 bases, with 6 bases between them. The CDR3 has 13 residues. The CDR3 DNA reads TGTGCCAGCTCACAGGACATGAACACTGAAGCTTTCTTT. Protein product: CASSQDMNTEAFF. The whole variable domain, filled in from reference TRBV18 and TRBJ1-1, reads NAGVMQNPRHLVRRRGQEARLRCSPMKGHSHVYWYRQLPEEGLKFMVYLQKENIIDESGMPKERFSAEFPKEGPSILRIQQVVRGDSAAYFCASSQDMNTEAFFGQGTRLTVV.

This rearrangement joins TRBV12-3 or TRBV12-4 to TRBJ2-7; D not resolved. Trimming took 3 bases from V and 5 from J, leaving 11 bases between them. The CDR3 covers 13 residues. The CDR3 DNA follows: TGTGCCAGCAGTTTGGCTAAGTCGGACGAGCAGTACTTC. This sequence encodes CASSLAKSDEQYF.

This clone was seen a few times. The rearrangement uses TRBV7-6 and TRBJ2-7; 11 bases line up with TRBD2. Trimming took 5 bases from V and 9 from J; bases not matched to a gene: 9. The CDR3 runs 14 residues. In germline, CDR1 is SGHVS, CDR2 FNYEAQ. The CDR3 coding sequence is TGTGCCAGCAGCCCACAACTAGCGGGAGCGGTGCAGTACTTC. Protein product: CASSPQLAGAVQYF.

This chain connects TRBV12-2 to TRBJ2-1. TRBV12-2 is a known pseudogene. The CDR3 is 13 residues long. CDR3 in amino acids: CASRVRNYNEQFF. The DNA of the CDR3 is TGTGCAAGTCGCGTAAGGAACTACAATGAGCAGTTCTTC.

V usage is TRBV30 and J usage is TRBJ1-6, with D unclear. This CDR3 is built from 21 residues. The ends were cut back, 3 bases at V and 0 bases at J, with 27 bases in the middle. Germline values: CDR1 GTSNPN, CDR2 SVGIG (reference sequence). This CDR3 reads CAWSSRTVGPSYSSYNSPLHF. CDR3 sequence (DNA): TGTGCCTGGAGCTCTAGGACTGTAGGGCCAAGCTACAGCTCCTATAATTCACCCCTCCACTTT.

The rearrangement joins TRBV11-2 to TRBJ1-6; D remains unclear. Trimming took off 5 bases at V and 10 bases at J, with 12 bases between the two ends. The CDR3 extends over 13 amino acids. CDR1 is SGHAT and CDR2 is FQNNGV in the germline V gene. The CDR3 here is CASSRDTLSPLHF. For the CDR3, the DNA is TGTGCCAGCAGCCGAGACACTCTCTCACCCCTCCACTTT.

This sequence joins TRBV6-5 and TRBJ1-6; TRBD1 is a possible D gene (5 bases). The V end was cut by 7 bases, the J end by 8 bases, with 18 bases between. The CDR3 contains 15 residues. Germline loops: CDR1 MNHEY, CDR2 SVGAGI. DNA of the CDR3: TGTGCCAGCACCCAGATAGTAGGGGACGATTCACCCCTCCACTTT. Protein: CASTQIVGDDSPLHF.

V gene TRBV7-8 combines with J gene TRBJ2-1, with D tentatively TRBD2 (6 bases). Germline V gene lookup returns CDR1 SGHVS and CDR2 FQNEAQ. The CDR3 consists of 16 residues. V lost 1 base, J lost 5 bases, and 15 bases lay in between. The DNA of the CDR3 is TGTGCCAGCAGCTTAGTTTCGGCTAGCGCGAACAATGAGCAGTTCTTC. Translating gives CASSLVSASANNEQFF.

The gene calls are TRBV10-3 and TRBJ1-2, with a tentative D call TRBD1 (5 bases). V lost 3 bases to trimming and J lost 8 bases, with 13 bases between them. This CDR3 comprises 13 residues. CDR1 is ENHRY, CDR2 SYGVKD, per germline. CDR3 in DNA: TGTGCCATCAGTGAAGGTGCGAGGGACGGCTACACCTTC. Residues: CAISEGARDGYTF.

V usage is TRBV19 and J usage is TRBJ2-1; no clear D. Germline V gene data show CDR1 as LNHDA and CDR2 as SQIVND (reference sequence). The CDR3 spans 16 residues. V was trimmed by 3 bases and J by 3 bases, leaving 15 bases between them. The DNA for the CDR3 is TGTGCCAGTAGTATTAGGGCGGAGAAAAGCTACAATGAGCAGTTCTTC. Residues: CASSIRAEKSYNEQFF.

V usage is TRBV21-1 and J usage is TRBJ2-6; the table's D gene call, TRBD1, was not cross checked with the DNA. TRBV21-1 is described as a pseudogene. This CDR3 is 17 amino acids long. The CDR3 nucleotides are TGTGCCAGCAGCAAAATACCCTCAACAGCTGGGGCCAACGTCCTGACTTTC. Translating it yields CASSKIPSTAGANVLTF.

The CDR3 DNA reads as TGTGCCAGCAGGATGCAGGGAACTGGAAACACCATATATTTT. It yields the protein CASRMQGTGNTIYF. This sequence joins TRBV6-5 and TRBJ1-3, with D tentatively TRBD1 (5 bases). The CDR3 length is 14 residues. Looked up from germline, CDR1 is MNHEY and CDR2 is SVGAGI. Trimming left V 6 bases short and J 2 bases short, with 11 bases between.

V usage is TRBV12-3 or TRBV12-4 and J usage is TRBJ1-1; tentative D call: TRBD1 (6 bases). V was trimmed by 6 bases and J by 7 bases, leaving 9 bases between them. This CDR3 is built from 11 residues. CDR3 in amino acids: CASRIGGEAFF. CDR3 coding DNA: TGTGCCAGCAGGATAGGGGGTGAAGCTTTCTTT.

CDR3 bases: TGTGCCAGCAACACCAGGGGGCAGGGCACTGAAGCTTTCTTT. Its translation is CASNTRGQGTEAFF. This rearrangement joins TRBV25-1 to TRBJ1-1; 8 bases fit TRBD1. The CDR3 sequence is 14 residues long. The germline V gene encodes CDR1 MGHDK and CDR2 SYGVNS. The J segment lost 4 bases and the V segment lost 7 bases, leaving 8 bases of the junction unmatched. Looking up the rest from reference TRBV25-1 and TRBJ1-1 gives the full variable domain: EADIYQTPRYLVIGTGKKITLECSQTMGHDKMYWYQQDPGMELHLIHYSYGVNSTEKGDLSSESTVSRIRTEHFPLTLESARPSHTSQYLCASNTRGQGTEAFFGQGTRLTVV.

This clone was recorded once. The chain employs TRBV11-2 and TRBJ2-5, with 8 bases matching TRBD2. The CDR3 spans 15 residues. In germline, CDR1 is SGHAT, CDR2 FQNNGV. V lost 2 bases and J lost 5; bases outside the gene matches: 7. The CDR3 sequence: CASSLYPRGEETQYF. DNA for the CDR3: TGTGCCAGCAGCTTATACCCGCGGGGGGAGGAGACCCAGTACTTC.

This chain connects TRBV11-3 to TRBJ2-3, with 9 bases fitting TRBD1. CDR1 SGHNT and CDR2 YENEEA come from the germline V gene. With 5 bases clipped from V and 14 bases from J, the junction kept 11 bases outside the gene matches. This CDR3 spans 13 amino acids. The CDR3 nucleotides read TGTGCCAGCAGCCTGACGTCGGGACAGGGCCTGTATTTT. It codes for CASSLTSGQGLYF.

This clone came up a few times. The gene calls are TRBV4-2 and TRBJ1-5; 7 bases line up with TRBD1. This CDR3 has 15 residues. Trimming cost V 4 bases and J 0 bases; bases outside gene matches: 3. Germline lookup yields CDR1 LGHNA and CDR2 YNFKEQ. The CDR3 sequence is CASSPGQYSNQPQHF. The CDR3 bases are TGTGCCAGCAGCCCGGGACAGTATAGCAATCAGCCCCAGCATTTT.

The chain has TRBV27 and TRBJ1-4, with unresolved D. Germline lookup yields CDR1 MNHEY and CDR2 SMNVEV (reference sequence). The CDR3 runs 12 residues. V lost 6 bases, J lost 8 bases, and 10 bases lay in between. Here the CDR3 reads CASRQGGEKLFF. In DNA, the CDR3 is TGTGCCAGCAGGCAAGGAGGAGAAAAACTGTTTTTT.

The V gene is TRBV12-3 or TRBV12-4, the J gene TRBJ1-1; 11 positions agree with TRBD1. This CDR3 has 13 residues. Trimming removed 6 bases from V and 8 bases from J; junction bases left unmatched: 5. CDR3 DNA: TGTGCCAGCAGCGTCGGACAGGGGGCCGAAGCTTTCTTT. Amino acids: CASSVGQGAEAFF.

CDR3 region: CASSLGLSGPLEQYF. The CDR3 region has the DNA TGTGCCAGCAGCTTAGGCCTTAGCGGCCCATTGGAGCAGTACTTC. This chain links TRBV7-2 with TRBJ2-7; maybe TRBD2 (6 bases). This CDR3 comprises 15 residues. V gave up 1 base and J gave up 7 bases, with 17 bases separating them. Germline CDR1 and CDR2: SGHTA and FQGNSA.

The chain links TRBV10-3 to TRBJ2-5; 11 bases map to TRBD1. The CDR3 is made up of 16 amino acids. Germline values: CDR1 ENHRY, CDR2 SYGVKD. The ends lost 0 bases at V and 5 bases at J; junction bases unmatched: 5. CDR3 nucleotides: TGTGCCATCAGTGAGTCCGGACAGGGGGCCCGGGAGACCCAGTACTTC. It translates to CAISESGQGARETQYF.

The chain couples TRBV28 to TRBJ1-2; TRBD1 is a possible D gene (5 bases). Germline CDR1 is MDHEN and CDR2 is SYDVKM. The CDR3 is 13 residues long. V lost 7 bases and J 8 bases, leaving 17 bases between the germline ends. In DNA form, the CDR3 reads TGTGCCAGCACCTCCCAGCGGGGGAGCGGCTACACCTTC. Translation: CASTSQRGSGYTF.

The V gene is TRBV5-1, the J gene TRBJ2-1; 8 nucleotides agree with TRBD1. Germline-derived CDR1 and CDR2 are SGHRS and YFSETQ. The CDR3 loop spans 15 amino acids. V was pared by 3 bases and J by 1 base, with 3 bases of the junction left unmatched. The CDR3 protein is CASSSHRGSYNEQFF. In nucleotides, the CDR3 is TGCGCCAGCAGCTCCCACAGGGGGTCCTACAATGAGCAGTTCTTC.

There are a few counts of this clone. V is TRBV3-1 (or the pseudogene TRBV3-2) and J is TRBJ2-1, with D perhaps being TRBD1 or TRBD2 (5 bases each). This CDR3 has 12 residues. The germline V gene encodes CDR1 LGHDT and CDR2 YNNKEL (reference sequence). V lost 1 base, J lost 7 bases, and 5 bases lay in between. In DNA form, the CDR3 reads TGTGCCAGCAGCCAAGGGGGGAATGAGCAGTTCTTC. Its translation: CASSQGGNEQFF.